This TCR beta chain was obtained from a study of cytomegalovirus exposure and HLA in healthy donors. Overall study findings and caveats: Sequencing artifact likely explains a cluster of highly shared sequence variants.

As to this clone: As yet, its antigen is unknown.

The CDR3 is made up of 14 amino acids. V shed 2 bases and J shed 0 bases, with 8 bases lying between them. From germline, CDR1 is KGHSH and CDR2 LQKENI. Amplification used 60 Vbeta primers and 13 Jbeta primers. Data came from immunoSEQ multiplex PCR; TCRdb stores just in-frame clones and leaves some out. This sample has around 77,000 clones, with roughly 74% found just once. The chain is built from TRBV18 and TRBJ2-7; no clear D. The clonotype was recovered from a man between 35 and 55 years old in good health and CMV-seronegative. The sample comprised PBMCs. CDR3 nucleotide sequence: TGTGCCAGCTCACCATTCCCATTCTCCTACGAGCAGTACTTC. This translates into CASSPFPFSYEQYF.